This T cell receptor (delta chain) originates from a study of gamma-delta chains in newborns, infants, children. Germline V CDR1 and CDR2: GEAIGNYY, EKD. CDR3 length: 15 amino acids. TCRdb re-called the reads with CATT. In the table there are roughly 3,800 delta-chain clones, around 0.56% of which are singletons. For this clone: The protein recorded in TCRdb matches a much larger clone and deviates from this DNA's translation at residue 13, suggesting a read error; the protein here is obtained by translating the DNA.

The chain joins TRDV2 to TRDJ3; TRDD3 aligns across 7 bases. The sequence derives from a child who was a newborn, infant or young child, either healthy, febrile or measles-vaccinated (not recorded which). Sequencing used blood. The CDR3 protein is CACDWGTWDTRQVFF. For the CDR3, the DNA is TGTGCCTGTGACTGGGGGACCTGGGACACCCGACAGGTGTTTTTC.